The next 22 T cell receptor beta chains were all read from a single sample in a study of T cells in tuberculosis. Method: immunoSEQ multiplex PCR; TCRdb's copy keeps in-frame clones and lacks some. This table has some 40,000 clones, approximately 93% appearing once. The time point: new active TB diagnosis, blood taken before or within 7 days of starting treatment. The starting material was PBMCs, obtained at tuberculosis diagnosis. The receptor source for this set is an adult with tuberculosis.

This rearrangement joins TRBV5-5 to TRBJ1-5, with a possible D match to TRBD1 (5 bases). V was cut by 4 bases and J by 1 base, with 18 bases left in between. Per the germline V gene, CDR1 is SGHKS and CDR2 is YYEKEE (reference sequence). The CDR3 runs 17 residues. The CDR3 coding sequence is TGTGCCAGCAGCAGGGAATTCCCGGGGGGGAGCAATCAGCCCCAGCATTTT. Its protein product is CASSREFPGGSNQPQHF.

This rearrangement joins TRBV19 to TRBJ2-7; D not resolved. V lost 5 bases and J 3 bases, leaving 11 bases between the germline ends. Germline lookup yields CDR1 LNHDA and CDR2 SQIVND (reference sequence). The CDR3 sequence is 13 residues long. CDR3 sequence (DNA): TGTGCCAGTAGTGGGTATGAGGACTACGAGCAGTACTTC. It is translated as CASSGYEDYEQYF.

The rearrangement uses TRBV6-5 and TRBJ1-2; D unresolved. Germline CDR1 MNHEY, CDR2 SVGAGI. V lost 2 bases, J lost 8 bases, and 15 bases lay in between. This CDR3 is 14 amino acids long. The CDR3 nucleotides read TGTGCCAGCAGTTACGGGGAGGGCGTGAGCGGCTACACCTTC. Translation gives CASSYGEGVSGYTF.

This chain links TRBV19 with TRBJ1-5; D perhaps matches TRBD1 (5 bases). Looked up from germline, CDR1 is LNHDA and CDR2 is SQIVND (reference sequence). The V end was cut by 5 bases, the J end by 2 bases, with 19 bases between. The CDR3 length is 17 residues. The CDR3 sequence: CASSLRPGVAGNQPQHF. The CDR3 nucleotides are TGTGCCAGTAGTCTACGCCCGGGGGTGGCGGGCAATCAGCCCCAGCATTTT.

This chain joins TRBV5-1 and TRBJ2-2, with D perhaps matching TRBD2 (5 bases). This CDR3 is 14 amino acids long. Germline loops: CDR1 SGHRS, CDR2 YFSETQ. The V gene lost 3 bases and the J gene lost 3 bases, with 9 bases spanning the gap. CDR3 protein: CASSSFGDTGELFF. In DNA form, the CDR3 reads TGCGCCAGCAGCTCCTTCGGGGACACCGGGGAGCTGTTTTTT.

V gene TRBV6-5 combines with J gene TRBJ2-7; 7 nucleotides align to TRBD1. V lost 2 bases, J lost 3 bases, and 4 bases stayed unmatched. The CDR3 runs to 14 residues. Germline lookup yields CDR1 MNHEY and CDR2 SVGAGI. CDR3 coding DNA: TGTGCCAGCAGTTACCGGACAGGAATCTACGAGCAGTACTTC. Its protein product is CASSYRTGIYEQYF.

The chain has TRBV5-6 and TRBJ1-2, with TRBD1 identical over 8 bases. CDR1 is SGHDT and CDR2 is YYEEEE in the germline V gene. The CDR3 runs 15 residues. The J segment lost 4 bases and the V segment lost 4 bases, leaving 9 bases of the junction unmatched. The CDR3: CASSPYRGRSYGYTF. Here the CDR3 DNA reads TGTGCCAGCAGCCCGTACAGGGGGAGATCCTATGGCTACACCTTC.

The chain combines TRBV7-2 with TRBJ2-3; 11 bases fit TRBD2. V was pared by 3 bases and J by 2 bases, with 10 bases of the junction left unmatched. This CDR3 region has 18 residues. In germline, CDR1 is SGHTA, CDR2 FQGNSA. The CDR3: CASSLTGRLAGTTDTQYF. The CDR3 DNA is TGTGCCAGCAGCTTGACCGGGCGACTAGCGGGGACCACAGATACGCAGTATTTT.

V gene TRBV12-5 combines with J gene TRBJ2-7, with TRBD1 as a possible D gene (6 bases). The CDR3 has 16 residues. Germline V gene sequence: CDR1 LGHNT, CDR2 FRNRAP. The V end lost 1 base, the J end lost 4 bases, and 17 bases lay between the germline ends. The CDR3 loop is CASGLGPQGFIYEQYF. In DNA form, the CDR3 reads TGTGCTAGTGGTTTGGGCCCGCAGGGGTTCATTTACGAGCAGTACTTC.

The rearrangement joins TRBV7-8 to TRBJ1-6, with unresolved D. V lost 2 bases, J lost 2 bases, and 10 bases lay in between. Germline loops: CDR1 SGHVS, CDR2 FQNEAQ. The CDR3 extends over 16 amino acids. CDR3: CASSLIAYTYNSPLHF. The DNA for the CDR3 is TGTGCCAGCAGCTTAATAGCGTATACCTATAATTCACCCCTCCACTTT.

The chain couples TRBV6-6 to TRBJ2-7; unclear D gene. The CDR3 extends over 15 amino acids. Trimming took off 0 bases at V and 0 bases at J, with 9 bases between the two ends. Looked up from germline, CDR1 is MNHNY and CDR2 is SVGAGI (reference sequence). In nucleotides, the CDR3 is TGTGCCAGCAGTTACTCCCCACCCTACTCCTACGAGCAGTACTTC. Protein product: CASSYSPPYSYEQYF.

This sequence joins TRBV9 and TRBJ2-7; D not certain. CDR1 and CDR2 (germline): SGDLS, YYNGEE. This CDR3 region has 14 residues. The germline V and J ends were trimmed by 0 bases and 3 bases, with 10 bases remaining between them. The CDR3 DNA reads TGTGCCAGCAGCGTAGCCCCAGGATACTACGAGCAGTACTTC. Protein sequence: CASSVAPGYYEQYF. The entire variable domain, with the rest obtained from reference TRBV9 and TRBJ2-7, is as follows: DSGVTQTPKHLITATGQRVTLRCSPRSGDLSVYWYQQSLDQGLQFLIQYYNGEERAKGNILERFSAQQFPDLHSELNLSSLELGDSALYFCASSVAPGYYEQYFGPGTRLTVT.

The chain employs TRBV5-1 and TRBJ2-2; 7 nucleotides line up with TRBD1. Germline CDR1 reads SGHRS; CDR2 reads YFSETQ. The CDR3 has 15 residues. Trimming removed 3 bases from V and 4 bases from J; junction bases left unmatched: 6. CDR3 loop: CASSSRGPSTGELFF. CDR3 DNA: TGCGCCAGCAGCTCGAGGGGGCCGAGCACCGGGGAGCTGTTTTTT.

This chain connects TRBV2 to TRBJ1-4; 8 bases agree with TRBD1. The CDR3 contains 14 residues. V dropped 10 bases and J dropped 2; count of bases not matched to a gene: 6. CDR1 is SNHLY, CDR2 FYNNEI, per germline. The CDR3 region is CATTRQGTNEKLFF. As DNA, the CDR3 is TGTGCCACCACGAGACAGGGGACTAATGAAAAACTGTTTTTT.

The chain joins TRBV10-3 to TRBJ1-2; 10 bases are a match to TRBD1. Germline loops: CDR1 ENHRY, CDR2 SYGVKD. The ends lost 7 bases at V and 6 bases at J; junction bases unmatched: 11. CDR3 length: 15 residues. CDR3 loop: CAITEPDRGQDGYTF. The CDR3 DNA is TGTGCCATCACCGAACCTGACAGGGGGCAGGATGGCTACACCTTC.

The V and J genes are TRBV29-1 and TRBJ1-2; 7 bases agree with TRBD1. V shed 6 bases, J shed 4 bases, and the junction held 14 bases outside the gene matches. The CDR3 covers 15 residues. Germline CDR1 reads SQVTM; CDR2 reads ANQGSEA. In DNA form, the CDR3 reads TGCAGCGTCACCGGGACAGACGTCGGTGGCTATGGCTACACCTTC. Amino acid sequence: CSVTGTDVGGYGYTF. Filled out from reference TRBV29-1 and TRBJ1-2, the complete variable domain reads SAVISQKPSRDICQRGTSLTIQCQVDSQVTMMFWYRQQPGQSLTLIATANQGSEATYESGFVIDKFPISRPNLTFSTLTVSNMSPEDSSIYLCSVTGTDVGGYGYTFGSGTRLTVV.

The gene calls are TRBV10-3 and TRBJ1-6; D gene uncertain. Germline CDR1 is ENHRY and CDR2 is SYGVKD. V gave up 0 bases and J gave up 5 bases, with 8 bases separating them. The CDR3 runs 15 residues. DNA of the CDR3: TGTGCCATCAGTGAGTCCGGCGGTGATAATTCACCCCTCCACTTT. Translation gives CAISESGGDNSPLHF.

This sequence joins TRBV5-1 and TRBJ1-1; unclear D gene. Trimming took 4 bases from V and 4 from J, leaving 17 bases between them. This CDR3 region has 15 residues. Germline V gene data show CDR1 as SGHRS and CDR2 as YFSETQ. CDR3 loop: CASSRAGLKGTEAFF. CDR3 sequence (DNA): TGCGCCAGCAGCCGGGCGGGCCTGAAGGGCACTGAAGCTTTCTTT.

The rearrangement joins TRBV9 to TRBJ2-1; TRBD1 matches at 8 bases. The germline V gene encodes CDR1 SGDLS and CDR2 YYNGEE. Trimming removed 2 bases from V and 2 bases from J; junction bases left unmatched: 9. The CDR3 extends over 17 amino acids. The CDR3 spells CASSVRQGQATYNEQFF. The CDR3 region has the DNA TGTGCCAGCAGCGTTCGACAGGGACAGGCCACCTACAATGAGCAGTTCTTC.

V and J are TRBV15 and TRBJ1-3; D not certain. CDR3 length: 15 amino acids. From germline, CDR1 is LNHNV and CDR2 YYDKDF (reference sequence). V was pared by 0 bases and J by 2 bases, with 8 bases between. The CDR3 is CATSRDRGAGNTIYF. Here the CDR3 DNA reads TGTGCCACCAGCAGAGATCGGGGTGCTGGAAACACCATATATTTT.

The rearrangement joins TRBV10-3 to TRBJ2-3; 8 bases match TRBD2. CDR1 and CDR2 (germline): ENHRY, SYGVKD. V was pared by 2 bases and J by 1 base, with 2 bases of the junction left unmatched. The length of the CDR3 is 15 residues. CDR3 nucleotides: TGTGCCATCAGTGAGCCGCGGGGGGGCACAGATACGCAGTATTTT. Translated, it gives CAISEPRGGTDTQYF.

The rearrangement joins TRBV10-3 to TRBJ1-2; D is unclear. The V and J ends lost 6 bases and 2 bases respectively, with 4 bases between them. CDR3 length equals 11 residues. Germline CDR1 is ENHRY and CDR2 is SYGVKD. As DNA, the CDR3 is TGTGCCATCAGCTCCAACTATGGCTACACCTTC. Amino acid sequence: CAISSNYGYTF.